The 8 T cell receptor beta chains reported below all come from one sample, sequenced in a study of T cells after yellow fever vaccination. TCRdb used MiXCR to reprocess the 5' RACE reads, holding one entry per CDR3 protein. The top ten clones hold about 14% of a sample with 500,000 to 650,000 distinct CDR3 sequences, roughly 14% of them seen once. The source material was PBMCs, sampled on the day of the yellow fever booster vaccination. The receptor set was obtained from a man aged 25 to 40 who received the YFV17D yellow fever vaccine.

In its sample, this clonotype was seen a few times. The chain has TRBV6-5 and TRBJ2-4; 7 nucleotides align to TRBD2. J was trimmed by 3 bases and V by 2 bases; bases with no gene match: 7. The germline gives CDR1 MNHEY, CDR2 SVGAGI. The CDR3 has 16 residues. The CDR3 DNA reads as TGTGCCAGCAGTTACCCCAGCGGGATGGTCAAAAACATTCAGTACTTC. Translation gives CASSYPSGMVKNIQYF.

The J gene is TRBJ2-2, the V gene TRBV19; unclear D gene. Germline lookup yields CDR1 LNHDA and CDR2 SQIVND (reference sequence). The CDR3 covers 15 residues. V was clipped by 4 bases and J by 5 bases, with 14 bases between them. The CDR3 here is CASSTARPGTGELFF. DNA of the CDR3: TGTGCCAGTAGTACGGCCCGGCCCGGAACCGGGGAGCTGTTTTTT. Supplemented by reference TRBV19 and TRBJ2-2, the full variable domain reads DGGITQSPKYLFRKEGQNVTLSCEQNLNHDAMYWYRQDPGQGLRLIYYSQIVNDFQKGDIAEGYSVSREKKESFPLTVTSAQKNPTAFYLCASSTARPGTGELFFGEGSRLTVL.

This clonotype showed up just once. The chain recombines TRBV29-1 with TRBJ2-7; 8 bases map to TRBD2. The CDR3 extends over 14 amino acids. CDR1 is SQVTM, CDR2 ANQGSEA, per germline. J lost 2 bases, V lost 5 bases, and 8 bases had no gene match. The CDR3 coding sequence is TGCAGCGTTAAATGGACTAGCTCGACCTACGAGCAGTACTTC. Translating gives CSVKWTSSTYEQYF.

This clonotype has just a few counts. The chain is built from TRBV7-2 and TRBJ2-3, with TRBD2 matching over 7 bases. There are 12 residues in the CDR3. Germline trimming cut 4 bases from V and 7 bases from J; bases unmatched to any gene: 2. Germline values: CDR1 SGHTA, CDR2 FQGNSA. The CDR3 DNA is TGTGCCAGCAGCTATAGCGGGTATACGCAGTATTTT. As protein: CASSYSGYTQYF.

This chain links TRBV7-6 with TRBJ2-1, with 7 bases identical to TRBD2. Losses at the gene ends were 6 bases for V and 1 base for J; bases not matched to a gene: 9. Germline V lookup: CDR1 SGHVS, CDR2 FNYEAQ. The CDR3 consists of 16 residues. The CDR3 here is CASRRGGSVSYNEQFF. The CDR3 DNA reads as TGTGCCAGCAGGAGGGGCGGGAGTGTATCCTACAATGAGCAGTTCTTC.

This clonotype was seen a few times. The chain is built from TRBV7-9 and TRBJ1-1, with D possibly TRBD1 on 6 matching bases. The CDR3 is 15 amino acids. V was trimmed by 5 bases and J by 1 base, leaving 14 bases between them. Germline loops: CDR1 SEHNR, CDR2 FQNEAQ (reference sequence). CDR3: CASSPGASQNTEAFF. As DNA, the CDR3 is TGTGCCAGCAGCCCGGGGGCCTCACAGAACACTGAAGCTTTCTTT. The variable domain in full, with the rest retrieved from reference TRBV7-9 and TRBJ1-1, is DTGVSQNPRHKITKRGQNVTFRCDPISEHNRLYWYRQTLGQGPEFLTYFQNEAQLEKSRLLSDRFSAERPKGSFSTLEIQRTEQGDSAMYLCASSPGASQNTEAFFGQGTRLTVV.

This clonotype appeared a few times. This sequence joins TRBV11-1 and TRBJ2-1; D is perhaps TRBD2 (5 bases). Trimming stripped 5 bases from V and 9 bases from J, with 11 bases between. The CDR3 is 12 residues long. Looked up from germline, CDR1 is SGHAT and CDR2 is FQDESV (reference sequence). CDR3 protein: CASSPGIFEQFF. CDR3 in DNA: TGTGCCAGCAGCCCCGGGATTTTTGAGCAGTTCTTC. The whole variable domain, filled in from reference TRBV11-1 and TRBJ2-1, reads EAEVAQSPRYKITEKSQAVAFWCDPISGHATLYWYRQILGQGPELLVQFQDESVVDDSQLPKDRFSAERLKGVDSTLKIQPAELGDSAMYLCASSPGIFEQFFGPGTRLTVL.

This clonotype has only a few counts. In DNA, the CDR3 is TGTGCCAGCAGCTCAAAGACTGGCACAGATACGCAGTATTTT. It translates to CASSSKTGTDTQYF. J is TRBJ2-3 and V is TRBV5-4; no definite D call. V was clipped by 3 bases and J by 1 base, with 9 bases between them. Germline V CDR1 and CDR2: SGHNT, YYREEE (reference sequence). The length of the CDR3 is 14 residues.